The 3 T cell receptor beta chains reported below all come from one sample, sequenced in a study of T cells in Graves' hyperthyroidism and ophthalmopathy. Regions amplified from RNA transcripts were the TCR beta CDR3 regions. In the first-round RT-PCR of the TCR CDR3, the HTBI primer set was used. One entry per CDR3 protein results from TCRdb running MiXCR on the multiplex PCR reads. The profile shows over 300,000 distinct CDR3 sequences, about 15% of them singletons. The specimen sequenced was blood. The receptors were gathered from a woman in her sixties with Graves' hyperthyroidism.

Many counts were recorded for this clonotype. The chain is built from TRBV9 and TRBJ2-5, with D possibly matching TRBD2 (6 bases). This CDR3 has 15 residues. Germline CDR1 reads SGDLS; CDR2 reads YYNGEE. V shed 0 bases and J shed 5 bases, with 14 bases lying between them. CDR3 protein: CASSVAPGRRETQYF. The CDR3 DNA reads TGTGCCAGCAGCGTAGCTCCAGGGAGGAGGGAGACCCAGTACTTC.

The genes are TRBV10-3 and TRBJ1-3; TRBD1 agrees at 7 bases. Germline CDR1 and CDR2: ENHRY and SYGVKD. With 3 bases clipped from V and 4 bases from J, the junction kept 12 bases outside the gene matches. There are 17 residues in the CDR3. The CDR3 coding sequence is TGTGCCATCAGTGAATCGAACACAGGGGCATCAGGAAACACCATATATTTT. Its translation is CAISESNTGASGNTIYF.

This clonotype has just a few counts. This chain joins TRBV6-4 and TRBJ1-2; D unresolved. V gave up 0 bases and J gave up 6 bases, with 8 bases separating them. Germline values: CDR1 MRHNA, CDR2 SNTAGT. The CDR3 runs 13 residues. CDR3 amino acids: CASSDSGVDGYTF. In DNA, the CDR3 is TGTGCCAGCAGTGACTCGGGCGTGGATGGCTACACCTTC.